This is a list of T cell receptor beta chains from one sample in a study of T cells after yellow fever vaccination. TCRdb fed the 5' RACE reads into MiXCR, producing one record per CDR3 protein. There are 200,000 to 300,000 distinct CDR3 sequences in the sample; roughly 6.2% occur only once, and about 1% lies in the top ten. Sequencing was performed on CD4+ T cells sorted from PBMCs, taken on the day of the yellow fever booster vaccination. The receptors stem from a man aged 25 to 40 who received the YFV17D yellow fever vaccine. Both conserved end residues are part of each CDR3. The D gene is left open where the match is weak. Clone sizes are given selectively: once, few, many, or a class where the clone is expanded.

V gene,D gene,clone size,J gene,CDR3 protein,CDR3 DNA
TRBV5-6,NA,many,TRBJ2-7,CASSRKDYEQYF,TGTGCCAGCAGTCGGAAGGACTACGAGCAGTACTTC
TRBV29-1,TRBD1,many,TRBJ2-1,CSATTGTGQGEQFF,TGCAGCGCTACTACCGGGACAGGGCAGGGCGAGCAGTTCTTC
TRBV5-6,TRBD1,NA,TRBJ2-1,CASSWTGGRSYNEQFF,TGTGCCAGCAGCTGGACAGGGGGAAGGTCCTACAATGAGCAGTTCTTC
TRBV7-2,NA,many,TRBJ2-7,CASSETLGGTYEQYF,TGTGCCAGCAGCGAGACGTTGGGGGGCACCTACGAGCAGTACTTC
TRBV7-2,TRBD2,many,TRBJ2-3,CASSPGTSESTDTQYF,TGTGCCAGCAGCCCAGGGACTAGCGAGAGCACAGATACGCAGTATTTT
TRBV20-1,TRBD2,few,TRBJ2-1,CSARRASGLNEQFF,TGCAGTGCTAGAAGGGCTAGCGGGCTCAATGAGCAGTTCTTC
TRBV7-2,NA,few,TRBJ2-2,CASSLVTSFWSAGELFF,TGTGCCAGCAGCCTCGTTACTAGTTTTTGGTCGGCCGGGGAGCTGTTTTTT
TRBV2,NA,few,TRBJ2-1,CATTRDRQGGEQFF,TGTGCCACCACTAGGGATCGGCAGGGGGGTGAGCAGTTCTTC
TRBV19,NA,many,TRBJ2-1,CASSRALVPSYNEQFF,TGTGCCAGTAGCCGGGCCCTCGTGCCCTCCTACAATGAGCAGTTCTTC
TRBV10-3,NA,many,TRBJ2-3,CAISARADTQYF,TGTGCCATCAGCGCCAGGGCGGATACGCAGTATTTT
TRBV10-3,TRBD1,few,TRBJ2-7,CAISESPGQGTYEQYF,TGTGCCATCAGTGAGTCACCGGGACAGGGAACCTACGAGCAGTACTTC
TRBV30,TRBD2,NA,TRBJ2-7,CAWNRFGTSLNEQYF,TGTGCCTGGAACCGATTCGGGACTAGTCTCAACGAGCAGTACTTC
TRBV5-1,NA,NA,TRBJ2-3,CASSLTLGSDTQYF,TGCGCCAGCAGCTTGACCTTGGGGTCCGATACGCAGTATTTT
TRBV7-2,NA,NA,TRBJ2-3,CASSPATDTQYF,TGTGCCAGCAGCCCGGCCACAGATACGCAGTATTTT
TRBV20-1,NA,few,TRBJ1-1,CSATGHLNTEAFF,TGCAGTGCTACGGGACACTTGAACACTGAAGCTTTCTTT
TRBV10-3,NA,many,TRBJ2-7,CAATQVQGGEQYF,TGTGCCGCCACCCAGGTACAGGGTGGCGAGCAGTACTTC
TRBV10-3,NA,many,TRBJ1-3,CAIRQPSGNTIYF,TGTGCCATCCGACAGCCCTCTGGAAACACCATATATTTT
TRBV20-1,NA,NA,TRBJ2-7,CSARARGRTAYEQYF,TGCAGTGCTAGAGCGAGGGGGAGGACTGCCTACGAGCAGTACTTC
TRBV5-1,TRBD2,few,TRBJ2-7,CASSWGGGSSSYEQYF,TGCGCCAGCAGCTGGGGGGGAGGGTCCAGCTCCTACGAGCAGTACTTC
TRBV29-1,NA,many,TRBJ2-3,CSVDFGRADTQYF,TGCAGCGTTGATTTCGGCAGGGCAGATACGCAGTATTTT
TRBV2,TRBD2,NA,TRBJ2-1,CAFSLRTSGSQYNEQFF,TGTGCCTTCAGTTTAAGGACTAGCGGGAGTCAATACAATGAGCAGTTCTTC
TRBV4-2,NA,NA,TRBJ2-3,CASSQSLGIGTDTQYF,TGTGCCAGCAGCCAATCTCTTGGGATTGGCACAGATACGCAGTATTTT
TRBV7-8,NA,NA,TRBJ2-3,CASSQWVSYTSTDTQYF,TGTGCCAGCAGCCAATGGGTCAGCTACACTAGCACAGATACGCAGTATTTT
TRBV29-1,NA,few,TRBJ2-7,CSVEDDQRAYEQYF,TGCAGCGTTGAAGATGATCAGAGAGCCTACGAGCAGTACTTC
TRBV6-5,NA,NA,TRBJ1-1,CASSYPGTTEAFF,TGTGCCAGCAGTTACCCTGGGACTACTGAAGCTTTCTTT
TRBV29-1,NA,few,TRBJ2-5,CSVVPGAETQYF,TGCAGCGTTGTCCCGGGGGCCGAGACCCAGTACTTC
TRBV6-2/TRBV6-3,NA,few,TRBJ2-3,CASTRALGTDTQYF,TGTGCCAGCACTCGGGCACTGGGCACAGATACGCAGTATTTT
TRBV11-2,TRBD2,NA,TRBJ2-1,CASSSRSTGLAGGREQFF,TGTGCCAGCAGCTCCAGATCAACGGGACTAGCGGGAGGCAGAGAGCAGTTCTTC